Sequencing of this T cell receptor beta chain was carried out in a study of cytomegalovirus exposure and HLA in healthy donors. Overall study: Under 85% of around 400 genotyped donors fell in the Caucasian-associated ancestry cluster. Study-level findings and limits: Reports showed the classifier diagnosing cytomegalovirus status with high specificity and sensitivity. Associated with cytomegalovirus, according to the listing, were about 160 TCR beta chains. In an earlier analysis, most TCR beta V segments were productive about 87% or about 30% of the time.

Primers included in the PCR were 60 Vbeta and 13 Jbeta primers. The assay was immunoSEQ multiplex PCR, and TCRdb's table has in-frame clones only and misses some. The sample lists over 90,000 clones, around 60% occurring once. Comments on this clone: The antigen is not known.

CDR1 and CDR2 from the germline V gene are SNHLY and FYNNEI. The CDR3 extends over 16 amino acids. The V end lost 8 bases, the J end lost 7 bases, and 27 bases lay between the germline ends. The sequence was obtained from a woman aged 50 to 60 in good health and CMV-seronegative. Material for sequencing was PBMCs. The gene calls are TRBV2 and TRBJ2-7; D may be TRBD1 (6 bases). The CDR3 is CASQVSLWTERGEQYF. CDR3 DNA sequence: TGTGCCAGCCAGGTATCGTTGTGGACAGAGAGAGGGGAGCAGTACTTC.